Following are 29 T cell receptor beta chains from one sample sequenced in a study of blood T cell repertoires in COVID-19. Profiling relied on immunoSEQ multiplex PCR, and the TCRdb table lists in-frame clones only, not all of them. The sample shows tens of thousands of clones, 70% to 85% of them seen only once. The specimen sequenced was peripheral blood. Receptor source: a man between 65 and 85 years old with acute or convalescent COVID-19.

The chain recombines TRBV5-1 with TRBJ1-4, with TRBD1 matching 10 bases. The CDR3 consists of 15 residues. Germline loops: CDR1 SGHRS, CDR2 YFSETQ. V lost 2 bases, J lost 6 bases, and 4 bases stayed unmatched. CDR3 region: CASSFTGTGDEKLFF. CDR3 DNA sequence: TGCGCCAGCAGCTTTACCGGGACAGGGGATGAAAAACTGTTTTTT.

The count of this clone is one. This sequence joins TRBV5-1 and TRBJ2-7; possible D gene TRBD2, 7 bases. Germline V CDR1 and CDR2: SGHRS, YFSETQ. This CDR3 comprises 14 residues. Trimming removed 0 bases from V and 5 bases from J, with 12 bases in between. The CDR3 reads CASSLGEGVNEQYF. The DNA of the CDR3 is TGCGCCAGCAGCTTGGGGGAGGGGGTAAACGAGCAGTACTTC.

This clone was seen a few times. This chain uses TRBV27 with TRBJ1-6; D is undetermined. Germline lookup yields CDR1 MNHEY and CDR2 SMNVEV (reference sequence). V was pared by 2 bases and J by 5 bases, with 10 bases between. The CDR3 has 15 amino acids. The CDR3 loop is CASSLSARNNSPLHF. The CDR3 DNA reads TGTGCCAGCAGTTTAAGTGCGCGGAATAATTCACCCCTCCACTTT.

This clone was seen only a few times. This rearrangement joins TRBV6-5 to TRBJ1-2; no reliable D call. Trimming stripped 0 bases from V and 4 bases from J, with 9 bases between. CDR3 length: 14 amino acids. Germline-derived CDR1 and CDR2 are MNHEY and SVGAGI. CDR3: CASSYSRGSYGYTF. CDR3 bases: TGTGCCAGCAGTTACTCGAGAGGAAGCTATGGCTACACCTTC.

This clone was recorded a few times. This chain links TRBV19 with TRBJ1-5; D is unclear. With 8 bases removed from V and 0 bases from J, the gap between germline ends came to 14 bases. CDR1 and CDR2 (germline): LNHDA, SQIVND (reference sequence). The CDR3 contains 15 residues. This chain's CDR3 is CASSPAVHSNQPQHF. CDR3 DNA: TGTGCCAGTTCTCCGGCGGTTCATAGCAATCAGCCCCAGCATTTT.

The rearrangement uses TRBV5-1 and TRBJ2-1; weak D call: TRBD1 (6 bases). The CDR3 consists of 16 residues. Per germline, CDR1 SGHRS and CDR2 YFSETQ. V was clipped by 0 bases and J by 4 bases, with 14 bases between them. Here the CDR3 DNA reads TGCGCCAGCAGCTTGGACCCCGACAGGCCGTACAATGAGCAGTTCTTC. Translation gives CASSLDPDRPYNEQFF.

The chain has TRBV7-8 and TRBJ1-1, with a tentative D call TRBD1 (5 bases). V lost 3 bases and J lost 1, with 9 bases in between. The CDR3 runs 14 residues. Germline V gene lookup returns CDR1 SGHVS and CDR2 FQNEAQ. Here the CDR3 reads CASSFGTSNTEAFF. CDR3 bases: TGTGCCAGCAGCTTCGGGACTTCGAACACTGAAGCTTTCTTT.

The V and J genes are TRBV7-2 and TRBJ1-5; a weak D match, TRBD1 (6 bases). Germline CDR1 reads SGHTA; CDR2 reads FQGNSA. The ends were cut back, 1 base at V and 4 bases at J, with 11 bases in the middle. The CDR3 is made up of 15 amino acids. CDR3 DNA: TGTGCCAGCAGCTTAGATGGGGGGGCGAATCAGCCCCAGCATTTT. Protein: CASSLDGGANQPQHF.

This chain links TRBV30 with TRBJ1-5; D gene ambiguous. The CDR3 is 15 residues long. Germline V gene lookup returns CDR1 GTSNPN and CDR2 SVGIG (reference sequence). Trimming shortened V by 1 base and J by 0 bases, and 10 bases separated the two germline ends. The CDR3 sequence: CAWSEGETSNQPQHF. CDR3 bases: TGTGCCTGGAGTGAAGGAGAGACTAGCAATCAGCCCCAGCATTTT.

This chain joins TRBV9 and TRBJ2-3, with D perhaps TRBD1 (6 bases). V was pared by 4 bases and J by 2 bases, with 20 bases between. Germline lookup yields CDR1 SGDLS and CDR2 YYNGEE. CDR3 length: 17 amino acids. The CDR3 loop reads CASSPPEGGPLTDTQYF. The CDR3 region has the DNA TGTGCCAGCAGCCCACCCGAAGGGGGTCCACTCACAGATACGCAGTATTTT. The complete variable domain, with remaining parts taken from reference TRBV9 and TRBJ2-3, reads DSGVTQTPKHLITATGQRVTLRCSPRSGDLSVYWYQQSLDQGLQFLIQYYNGEERAKGNILERFSAQQFPDLHSELNLSSLELGDSALYFCASSPPEGGPLTDTQYFGPGTRLTVL.

The V gene is TRBV9, the J gene TRBJ1-1, with a tentative D call TRBD1 (6 bases). The CDR3 has 16 residues. The V end lost 3 bases, the J end lost 4 bases, and 19 bases lay between the germline ends. Germline values: CDR1 SGDLS, CDR2 YYNGEE. This chain's CDR3 is CASSATTGIVGTEAFF. CDR3 nucleotides: TGTGCCAGCAGCGCCACGACAGGAATCGTTGGCACTGAAGCTTTCTTT. Based on the CDR3 plus reference TRBV9 and TRBJ1-1, the full variable domain is DSGVTQTPKHLITATGQRVTLRCSPRSGDLSVYWYQQSLDQGLQFLIQYYNGEERAKGNILERFSAQQFPDLHSELNLSSLELGDSALYFCASSATTGIVGTEAFFGQGTRLTVV.

The rearrangement links TRBV28 to TRBJ1-5; 8 bases match TRBD1. V lost 5 bases, J lost 2 bases, and 8 bases stayed unmatched. The V gene's germline CDR1 is MDHEN and CDR2 SYDVKM. The CDR3 is made up of 16 amino acids. CDR3 coding DNA: TGTGCCAGCAGTGGGACAGGAACCGTTCGCAATCAGCCCCAGCATTTT. Translating gives CASSGTGTVRNQPQHF.

The J gene is TRBJ2-5, the V gene TRBV19, with TRBD2 matching over 13 bases. With V trimmed by 4 bases and J by 4 bases, 6 bases remained unmatched. CDR1 is LNHDA and CDR2 is SQIVND in the germline V gene (reference sequence). The CDR3 is made up of 16 amino acids. The chain's CDR3 is CASSTGLAGVIETQYF. CDR3 DNA sequence: TGTGCCAGTAGTACAGGACTAGCGGGAGTCATAGAGACCCAGTACTTC. Using reference TRBV19 and TRBJ2-5 for the parts outside the CDR3, the full variable domain is DGGITQSPKYLFRKEGQNVTLSCEQNLNHDAMYWYRQDPGQGLRLIYYSQIVNDFQKGDIAEGYSVSREKKESFPLTVTSAQKNPTAFYLCASSTGLAGVIETQYFGPGTRLLVL.

This clone was observed a handful of times. The chain employs TRBV19 and TRBJ2-1; 8 nucleotides align to TRBD1. The V segment lost 5 bases and the J segment 6 bases; nucleotides outside the gene matches: 12. This CDR3 is built from 16 residues. Germline V lookup: CDR1 LNHDA, CDR2 SQIVND (reference sequence). CDR3 bases: TGTGCCAGTAGTGCCCCGGGACAGGCTTCCGGCAATGAGCAGTTCTTC. Protein sequence: CASSAPGQASGNEQFF.

V usage is TRBV9 and J usage is TRBJ2-3; TRBD2 matches 7 bases. Per the germline V gene, CDR1 is SGDLS and CDR2 is YYNGEE. The CDR3 length is 17 residues. With 0 bases clipped from V and 3 bases from J, the junction kept 10 bases outside the gene matches. The DNA for the CDR3 is TGTGCCAGCAGCGTAGCGGCTAGCGGAGGGATGACAGATACGCAGTATTTT. This gives the protein CASSVAASGGMTDTQYF.

The chain has TRBV7-9 and TRBJ1-1, with no clear D. V shed 5 bases and J shed 1 base, with 11 bases lying between them. The germline V gene encodes CDR1 SEHNR and CDR2 FQNEAQ (reference sequence). This CDR3 is built from 14 residues. CDR3 sequence (DNA): TGTGCCAGCAGCACAACCACGGGGAACACTGAAGCTTTCTTT. Its translation is CASSTTTGNTEAFF.

This chain connects TRBV4-1 to TRBJ1-1, with TRBD1 as a possible D gene (5 bases). Trimming left V 0 bases short and J 5 bases short, with 13 bases between. The CDR3 length is 15 residues. Germline assignment: CDR1 MGHRA and CDR2 YSYEKL. This CDR3 is CASSQDSAGQTEAFF. The CDR3 DNA reads TGCGCCAGCAGCCAAGATTCGGCGGGGCAAACTGAAGCTTTCTTT.

This clone has a handful of counts. V is TRBV24-1 and J is TRBJ1-1; 9 positions match TRBD1. The CDR3 is 16 residues long. J lost 0 bases, V lost 3 bases, and 4 bases had no gene match. Germline CDR1 is KGHDR and CDR2 is SFDVKD. CDR3 nucleotide sequence: TGTGCCACCAGTGATAAAGGGACAGGGATGAACACTGAAGCTTTCTTT. Encoded protein: CATSDKGTGMNTEAFF.

This clone came up many times. This chain uses TRBV15 with TRBJ1-2; D remains ambiguous. The CDR3 has 14 residues. CDR1 LNHNV and CDR2 YYDKDF come from the germline V gene (reference sequence). Trimming cost V 1 base and J 3 bases, with 9 bases left between them. CDR3 sequence reads: CATSRGHQDYGYTF. The CDR3 coding sequence is TGTGCCACCAGCAGAGGGCACCAGGACTATGGCTACACCTTC.

The V and J genes are TRBV6-1 and TRBJ2-1; 11 bases map to TRBD2. CDR3 length: 14 residues. Germline loops: CDR1 MNHNS, CDR2 SASEGT. After removal of 2 bases from V and 14 bases from J, the junction contained 8 bases not matched to a gene. The CDR3 reads CASSEIGTSGGKFF. As DNA, the CDR3 is TGTGCCAGCAGTGAAATCGGGACTAGCGGTGGTAAGTTCTTC.

J is TRBJ2-7 and V is TRBV24-1, with 9 bases aligning to TRBD2. J lost 2 bases, V lost 4 bases, and 2 bases had no gene match. The CDR3 length is 14 residues. The germline V gene has CDR1 KGHDR and CDR2 SFDVKD. The chain's CDR3 is CATSEAGGTYEQYF. The CDR3 region has the DNA TGTGCCACCAGTGAAGCGGGAGGAACCTACGAGCAGTACTTC.

The CDR3 region has the DNA TGTGCCAGCAGCCAAGATATCGGCCGCCAGGGGCAGTACTTC. It encodes CASSQDIGRQGQYF. The genes are TRBV4-2 and TRBJ2-7; tentative D call: TRBD1 (5 bases). Germline-derived CDR1 and CDR2 are LGHNA and YNFKEQ. This CDR3 region has 14 residues. The V end was cut by 0 bases, the J end by 9 bases, with 15 bases between.

J is TRBJ2-7 and V is TRBV6-2 or TRBV6-3; perhaps TRBD1 as D (5 bases). Trimming removed 5 bases at V and 2 bases at J, with 13 bases between. Germline V gives CDR1 MNHEY, CDR2 SVGEGT. The CDR3 runs 14 residues. In nucleotides, the CDR3 is TGTGCCAGCAGTGTACTGGACACAACCTACGAGCAGTACTTC. Its protein product is CASSVLDTTYEQYF.

The V call is TRBV10-2, the J call TRBJ1-5; 7 bases fit TRBD1. With V trimmed by 4 bases and J by 6 bases, 9 bases remained unmatched. The CDR3 covers 15 residues. Germline V gene lookup returns CDR1 WSHSY and CDR2 SAAADI. This CDR3 is CASSVTGTEGQPQHF. CDR3 DNA sequence: TGCGCCAGCAGTGTTACCGGGACAGAAGGTCAGCCCCAGCATTTT.

The CDR3 DNA follows: TGTGCCAGTAGTAACCGACAGTCGTTTAGCAATCAGCCCCAGCATTTT. Amino acids: CASSNRQSFSNQPQHF. The rearrangement links TRBV19 to TRBJ1-5, with D perhaps TRBD1 (5 bases). Trimming stripped 4 bases from V and 0 bases from J, with 13 bases between. Germline-derived CDR1 and CDR2 are LNHDA and SQIVND (reference sequence). The CDR3 is 16 amino acids.

The V gene is TRBV3-1 (or the pseudogene TRBV3-2), the J gene TRBJ2-7, with TRBD1 identical over 9 bases. J was trimmed by 2 bases and V by 4 bases; bases with no gene match: 12. The CDR3 runs to 17 residues. Germline V gene sequence: CDR1 LGHDT, CDR2 YNNKEL (reference sequence). CDR3 amino acids: CASSPHGSGTGTYEQYF. The CDR3, as DNA: TGTGCCAGCAGCCCTCACGGGAGTGGGACAGGGACCTACGAGCAGTACTTC.

This clone was observed a single time. The chain links TRBV5-1 to TRBJ1-3; D is uncertain. V dropped 1 base and J dropped 0 bases, with 11 bases sitting between them. The CDR3 is 16 amino acids. Germline V lookup: CDR1 SGHRS, CDR2 YFSETQ. This CDR3 is CASSLSPVSSGNTIYF. As DNA, the CDR3 is TGCGCCAGCAGCTTGTCGCCAGTCTCCTCTGGAAACACCATATATTTT. The variable domain in full, completed from reference TRBV5-1 and TRBJ1-3, reads KAGVTQTPRYLIKTRGQQVTLSCSPISGHRSVSWYQQTPGQGLQFLFEYFSETQRNKGNFPGRFSGRQFSNSRSEMNVSTLELGDSALYLCASSLSPVSSGNTIYFGEGSWLTVV.

This rearrangement joins TRBV6-5 to TRBJ1-1; 7 bases agree with TRBD1. CDR1 MNHEY and CDR2 SVGAGI come from the germline V gene. Trimming cost V 7 bases and J 3 bases; bases outside gene matches: 5. The CDR3 extends over 13 amino acids. CDR3 loop: CASTITGDTEAFF. CDR3 sequence (DNA): TGTGCCAGCACTATCACAGGGGACACTGAAGCTTTCTTT.

The rearrangement uses TRBV28 and TRBJ2-3, with 7 nucleotides matching TRBD1. CDR1 is MDHEN, CDR2 SYDVKM, per germline. CDR3 length: 15 residues. V was clipped by 4 bases and J by 3 bases; unmatched bases: 7. The CDR3 loop is CASSSIRDRTDTQYF. The CDR3 region has the DNA TGTGCCAGCAGTTCCATCCGGGACAGAACAGATACGCAGTATTTT.